This T cell receptor (beta chain) was found in a study of OX40 agonist ivuxolimab in advanced cancers. On the study more broadly: Patient treatment consisted of intravenous ivuxolimab administration every 2 weeks at 0.01 to 10 mg/kg. Melanoma, hepatocellular carcinoma, head and neck or renal cell cancer occurred in dose-escalation patients. Participants, 82.7% male, averaged 60 years of age, ranging from roughly 23 to 90.

TCRdb's table, derived via immunoSEQ multiplex PCR, lists solely in-frame clones and lacks some. The sample records approximately 66,000 clones, around 87% being singletons. Study-wide points: With doses of 0.1-3.0 mg/kg, partial responders showed among the lowest clonal expansion.

This clone was seen a few times. Its antigen remains unknown. The material was CD4+ or CD8+ T cells sorted from blood, obtained in a trial of the OX40 agonist ivuxolimab. The receptor's source is an adult with an advanced solid tumor such as melanoma, head and neck, liver or kidney cancer.

CDR3 coding DNA: TGTGCCAGCAGCCCGGCCACAGGGTTCCCTGAAGCTTTCTTT. Amino acids: CASSPATGFPEAFF. The V and J genes are TRBV5-6 and TRBJ1-1; TRBD1 is a possible D gene (6 bases). This CDR3 has 14 amino acids. CDR1 and CDR2 (germline): SGHDT, YYEEEE. V lost 4 bases and J lost 6, with 16 bases in between.